What follows are 11 T cell receptor beta chains derived from one specimen sequenced in a study of cytomegalovirus exposure and HLA in healthy donors. TCRdb's table, derived via immunoSEQ multiplex PCR, lists solely in-frame clones and lacks some. The sample carries 110,000 or so clones, 86% recorded once. The sequenced sample was PBMCs. These receptors all come from a young man in good health and CMV-seronegative.

This clone appeared once. The rearrangement uses TRBV7-9 and TRBJ2-3, with D perhaps TRBD2 (5 bases). Germline values: CDR1 SEHNR, CDR2 FQNEAQ (reference sequence). V lost 3 bases, J lost 3 bases, and 7 bases lay in between. The CDR3 covers 13 residues. As DNA, the CDR3 is TGTGCCAGCAGCTTGCCGGGGACAGATACGCAGTATTTT. Its translation is CASSLPGTDTQYF.

The V and J genes are TRBV5-4 and TRBJ2-7; 12 nucleotides agree with TRBD1. CDR3 length: 15 residues. Germline CDR1 reads SGHNT; CDR2 reads YYREEE (reference sequence). The V segment lost 4 bases and the J segment 5 bases; nucleotides outside the gene matches: 7. CDR3 nucleotide sequence: TGTGCCAGCAGCCAAACCGGGACAGGGGGCCACGAGCAGTACTTC. It encodes CASSQTGTGGHEQYF.

This chain connects TRBV9 to TRBJ2-1, with D perhaps TRBD1 (7 bases). The germline CDR1 and CDR2 sequences are SGDLS and YYNGEE. CDR3 length: 18 amino acids. V was shortened by 4 bases and J by 10 bases, with 30 bases between the two germline ends. CDR3 DNA: TGTGCCAGCAGCTCCAATCCTTCACGGGGCAGGGGGGTAGACGAGCAGTTCTTC. It is translated as CASSSNPSRGRGVDEQFF.

This clone was seen only once. DNA of the CDR3: TGCGCCAGCAGTTTGGGGGTAATAGCGGGGGACAATGAGCAGTTCTTC. Its translation is CASSLGVIAGDNEQFF. The chain combines TRBV4-1 with TRBJ2-1; 9 nucleotides agree with TRBD2. Trimming cost V 6 bases and J 5 bases; bases outside gene matches: 11. Germline V gene data show CDR1 as MGHRA and CDR2 as YSYEKL. This CDR3 region has 16 residues.

This chain joins TRBV25-1 and TRBJ1-4; TRBD1 matches 7 bases. The CDR3 loop spans 13 amino acids. Losses at the gene ends were 4 bases for V and 8 bases for J; bases not matched to a gene: 4. The germline CDR1 and CDR2 sequences are MGHDK and SYGVNS. The CDR3 region is CASSGQGGEKLFF. CDR3 nucleotides: TGTGCCAGCAGTGGACAGGGTGGAGAAAAACTGTTTTTT. Full variable domain (outside the CDR3, taken from reference TRBV25-1 and TRBJ1-4): EADIYQTPRYLVIGTGKKITLECSQTMGHDKMYWYQQDPGMELHLIHYSYGVNSTEKGDLSSESTVSRIRTEHFPLTLESARPSHTSQYLCASSGQGGEKLFFGSGTQLSVL.

This clone has just one count. The chain joins TRBV7-2 to TRBJ2-1; TRBD2 aligns across 9 bases. The germline V gene has CDR1 SGHTA and CDR2 FQGNSA. V lost 2 bases to trimming and J lost 4 bases; unmatched junction nucleotides: 6. The CDR3 sequence is 16 residues long. The DNA of the CDR3 is TGTGCCAGCAGCTTACTCGCGGGGGGGATGTACAATGAGCAGTTCTTC. Translated, it gives CASSLLAGGMYNEQFF. The full variable domain, rest sourced from reference TRBV7-2 and TRBJ2-1, is GAGVSQSPSNKVTEKGKDVELRCDPISGHTALYWYRQSLGQGLEFLIYFQGNSAPDKSGLPSDRFSAERTGGSVSTLTIQRTQQEDSAVYLCASSLLAGGMYNEQFFGPGTRLTVL.

This clone was counted a few times. V usage is TRBV6-1 and J usage is TRBJ2-7; D gene unclear. CDR3 length: 13 residues. V was pared by 6 bases and J by 4 bases, with 13 bases between. From germline, CDR1 is MNHNS and CDR2 SASEGT. CDR3 residues: CASRAPDWYEQYF. As DNA, the CDR3 is TGTGCCAGCAGGGCTCCCGATTGGTACGAGCAGTACTTC.

Here the CDR3 DNA reads TGTGCCAGTAGTATTAAGGGCAGGGCGAACACTGAAGCTTTCTTT. This encodes CASSIKGRANTEAFF. V and J are TRBV19 and TRBJ1-1; a possible D gene is TRBD1 (5 bases). The CDR3 covers 15 residues. Looked up from germline, CDR1 is LNHDA and CDR2 is SQIVND (reference sequence). V lost 3 bases to trimming and J lost 1 base, with 12 bases between them. The full variable domain, rest sourced from reference TRBV19 and TRBJ1-1, is DGGITQSPKYLFRKEGQNVTLSCEQNLNHDAMYWYRQDPGQGLRLIYYSQIVNDFQKGDIAEGYSVSREKKESFPLTVTSAQKNPTAFYLCASSIKGRANTEAFFGQGTRLTVV.

The chain couples TRBV7-9 to TRBJ1-2; D is possibly TRBD1 (6 bases). The germline CDR1 and CDR2 sequences are SEHNR and FQNEAQ (reference sequence). V lost 7 bases, J lost 8 bases, and 17 bases lay in between. This CDR3 has 13 amino acids. The DNA for the CDR3 is TGTGCCAGCACTAGGGAAACAGGGATCGGCTACACCTTC. This translates into CASTRETGIGYTF.

The CDR3 here is CASMGSGQPQHF. CDR3 nucleotides: TGTGCCAGCATGGGGAGTGGTCAGCCCCAGCATTTT. This sequence joins TRBV6-1 and TRBJ1-5; D remains ambiguous. Trimming shortened V by 7 bases and J by 6 bases, and 10 bases separated the two germline ends. CDR1 and CDR2 from the germline V gene are MNHNS and SASEGT. This CDR3 comprises 12 residues.

The chain has TRBV19 and TRBJ1-5; D perhaps matches TRBD1 (6 bases). V was cut by 1 base and J by 3 bases, with 10 bases left in between. Germline V gene lookup returns CDR1 LNHDA and CDR2 SQIVND (reference sequence). This CDR3 region has 15 residues. The CDR3 is CASSIAGEVNQPQHF. CDR3 bases: TGTGCCAGTAGTATAGCAGGGGAAGTCAATCAGCCCCAGCATTTT.